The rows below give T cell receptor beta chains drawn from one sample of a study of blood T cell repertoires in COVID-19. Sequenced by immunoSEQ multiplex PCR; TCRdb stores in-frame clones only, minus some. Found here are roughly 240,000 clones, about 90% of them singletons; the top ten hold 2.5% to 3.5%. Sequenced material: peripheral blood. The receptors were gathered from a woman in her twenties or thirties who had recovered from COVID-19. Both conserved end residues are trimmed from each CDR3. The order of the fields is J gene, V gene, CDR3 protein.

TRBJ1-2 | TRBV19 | ASSIDSQNYGYT
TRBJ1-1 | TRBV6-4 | ASRNTGPNTEAF
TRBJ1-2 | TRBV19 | ASSKGAATNYGYT
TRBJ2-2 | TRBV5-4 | ASSPGGRKTGELF
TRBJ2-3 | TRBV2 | ASWGVASDTQY
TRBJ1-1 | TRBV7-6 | ASSLAIGQGGNTEAF
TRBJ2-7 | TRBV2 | ASRPDRASYEQY
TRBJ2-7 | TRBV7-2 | ASSPPGRGGHLQSYEQY
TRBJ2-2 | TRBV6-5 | ASRRRDGELF
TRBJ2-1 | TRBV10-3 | AISESRATNEQF
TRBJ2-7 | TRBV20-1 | SASIGRGLYEQY
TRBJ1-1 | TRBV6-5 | ASRGVGNTEAF
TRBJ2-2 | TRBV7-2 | ASSLVPPGSYTGELF
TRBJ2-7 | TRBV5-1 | ASTAGYEQY
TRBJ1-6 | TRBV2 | ASTEEGNSPLH
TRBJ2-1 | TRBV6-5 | ASSPSGGRAAEF
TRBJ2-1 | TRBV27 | ASGGWGSYNEQF
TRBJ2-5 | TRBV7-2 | ASNRGYQETQY
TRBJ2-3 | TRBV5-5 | ASSPGLAGDTDTQY
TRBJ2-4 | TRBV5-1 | ASSSDWVGIQY
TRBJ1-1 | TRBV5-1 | ASSFAGRNTEAF
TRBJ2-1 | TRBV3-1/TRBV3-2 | ASSQEQGVIDEQF
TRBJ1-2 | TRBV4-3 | ASSQERGGYT
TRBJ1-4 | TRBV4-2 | ASSQSSGPTGEKLF
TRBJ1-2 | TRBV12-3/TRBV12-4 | ASSLGQGYGYT
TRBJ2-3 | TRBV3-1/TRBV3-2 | ASSIAGGFSDTQY
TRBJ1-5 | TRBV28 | ASSFINSQPQH
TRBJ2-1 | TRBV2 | ASCGSGGRQF
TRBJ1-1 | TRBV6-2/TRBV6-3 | ASSYSFGDTEAF
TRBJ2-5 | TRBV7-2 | ASSLNSGGTGETQY
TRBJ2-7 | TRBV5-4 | ASSLRGGRNEQY
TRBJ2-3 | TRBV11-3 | ASSLTGSTDTQY
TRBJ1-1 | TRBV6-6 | ASSYSNGNTEAF
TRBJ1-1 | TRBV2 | ASSVGGFTEAF
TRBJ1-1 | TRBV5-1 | ASSFPGGSNTEAF
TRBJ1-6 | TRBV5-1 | ASSLNLGQGFASPLH
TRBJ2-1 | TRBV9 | ASSVATGIYNEQF
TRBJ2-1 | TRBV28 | ASSLNSYNEQF
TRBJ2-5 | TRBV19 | ASSIGALGETQY
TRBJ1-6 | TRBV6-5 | ASSLGQPDNSPLH
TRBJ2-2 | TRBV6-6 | ASSASGTSGAGELF
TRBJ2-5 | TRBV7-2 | ASSLWWQGGETQY
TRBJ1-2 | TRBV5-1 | ASSLRQGLNYGYT
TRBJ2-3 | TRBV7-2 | ASSFGGGAGNTQY
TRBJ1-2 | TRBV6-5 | ASSYPGDGYT
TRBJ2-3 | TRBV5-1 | ASSLVGLAGGSDTQY
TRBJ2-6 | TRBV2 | ASSEVVRDRVLSGANVLT
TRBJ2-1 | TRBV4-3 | ASSQGSRGSNEQF
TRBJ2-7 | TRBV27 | ASSWGGGNEQY
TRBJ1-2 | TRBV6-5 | ASSYSINYGYT
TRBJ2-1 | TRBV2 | ASSLGRNEQF
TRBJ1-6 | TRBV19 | ASSNQGPSSYNSPLH
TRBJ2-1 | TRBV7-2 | ASSSTSSYNEQF